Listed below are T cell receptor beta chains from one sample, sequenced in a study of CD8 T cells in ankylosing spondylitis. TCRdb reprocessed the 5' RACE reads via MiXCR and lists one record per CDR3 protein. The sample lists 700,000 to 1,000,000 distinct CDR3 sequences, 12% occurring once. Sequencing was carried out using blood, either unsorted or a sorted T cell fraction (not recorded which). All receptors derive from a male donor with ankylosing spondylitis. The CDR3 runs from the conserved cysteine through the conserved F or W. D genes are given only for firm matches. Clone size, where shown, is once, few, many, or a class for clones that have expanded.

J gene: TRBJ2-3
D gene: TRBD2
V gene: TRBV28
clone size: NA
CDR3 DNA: TGTGCCAGCAGTCTTCAGCGGGATAGGGGAACGCAGTATTTT
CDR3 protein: CASSLQRDRGTQYF

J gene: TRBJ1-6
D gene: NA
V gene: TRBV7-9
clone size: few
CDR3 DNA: TGTGCCAGCAGCGTCCCGGGACATCTTAATTCACCCCTCCACTTT
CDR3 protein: CASSVPGHLNSPLHF

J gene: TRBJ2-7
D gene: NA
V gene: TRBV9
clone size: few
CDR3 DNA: TGTGCCAGCAGCACTCGGACGGAGAGCTCCTACGAGCAGTACTTC
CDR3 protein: CASSTRTESSYEQYF

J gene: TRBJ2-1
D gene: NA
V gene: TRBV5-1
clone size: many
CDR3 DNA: TGCGCCAGCAGCTTTGGGACGGCCAATGAGCAGTTCTTC
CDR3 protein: CASSFGTANEQFF

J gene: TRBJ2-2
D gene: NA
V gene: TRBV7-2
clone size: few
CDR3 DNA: TGTGCCAGCAGCCCCCGCGGATACCTGAACACCGGGGAGCTGTTTTTT
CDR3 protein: CASSPRGYLNTGELFF

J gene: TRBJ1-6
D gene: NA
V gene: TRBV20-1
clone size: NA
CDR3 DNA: TGCAGTGCTAGTAGAGGGGTTGGCTCACCCCTCCACTTT
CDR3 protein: CSASRGVGSPLHF

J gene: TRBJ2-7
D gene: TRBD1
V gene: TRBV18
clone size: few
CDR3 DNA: TGTGCCAGCTCACCAGGGACAGGGAAAGTCTACGAGCAGTACTTC
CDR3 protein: CASSPGTGKVYEQYF

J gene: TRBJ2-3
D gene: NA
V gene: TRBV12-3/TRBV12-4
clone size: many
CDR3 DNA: TGTGCCAGCAGTCGATACACAGATACGCAGTATTTT
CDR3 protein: CASSRYTDTQYF

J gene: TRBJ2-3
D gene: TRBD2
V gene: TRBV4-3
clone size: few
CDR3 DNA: TGCGCCAGCAGCCACGTTAGCGGGGGGGCCCTCCCAGATACGCAGTATTTT
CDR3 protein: CASSHVSGGALPDTQYF

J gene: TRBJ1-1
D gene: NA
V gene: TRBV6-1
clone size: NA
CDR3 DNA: TGTGCCAGCAACCGACAGCTCGCCACTGAAGCTTTCTTT
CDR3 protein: CASNRQLATEAFF

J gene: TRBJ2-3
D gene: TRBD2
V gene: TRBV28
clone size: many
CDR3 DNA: TGTGCCAGCAGTTGGGAGGGGACGGATACGCAGTATTTT
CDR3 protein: CASSWEGTDTQYF

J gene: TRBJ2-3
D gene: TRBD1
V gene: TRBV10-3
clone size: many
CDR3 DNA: TGTGCCATCAGTCCGACAGGGGTTCGAACAGATACGCAGTATTTT
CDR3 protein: CAISPTGVRTDTQYF

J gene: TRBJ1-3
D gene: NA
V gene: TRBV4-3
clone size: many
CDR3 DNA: TGCGCCAGCAGCCAAGATCTTCGGTCTGGAAACACCATATATTTT
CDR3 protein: CASSQDLRSGNTIYF